The 17 T cell receptor beta chains below come from one sample, sequenced in a study (dated by TCRdb to 2016 to 2017). The method behind the library was RT-PCR. Sequenced using an Illumina MiSeq. TCRdb cleaned the public reads at Q25 with fastp, built clones with MiXCR and kept in-frame beta chains. All rows with the same CDR3 protein become a single entry with the most common DNA and genes. Recorded for this sample are about 700,000 distinct CDR3 sequences; about 14% of them occurred a single time. The ten most abundant clones make up 3.6% of the sample. The sequenced sample consisted of memory CD4+ T cells from blood. The origin of the receptors is a female donor in good health, serving as a healthy control.

The genes are TRBV12-3 or TRBV12-4 and TRBJ1-2; D is ambiguous. There are 13 residues in the CDR3. The ends were cut back, 3 bases at V and 8 bases at J, with 13 bases in the middle. The CDR3 loop reads CASSFGQSEGYTF. In DNA, the CDR3 is TGTGCCAGCAGTTTCGGCCAGTCAGAGGGCTACACCTTC.

V is TRBV24-1 and J is TRBJ1-2, with D perhaps TRBD1 (5 bases). The CDR3 is 12 residues long. CDR1 is KGHDR, CDR2 SFDVKD, per germline. The V and J ends lost 3 bases and 8 bases respectively, with 9 bases between them. CDR3 protein: CATSDARVGYTF. CDR3 in DNA: TGTGCCACCAGTGATGCCAGGGTCGGCTACACCTTC.

This clonotype occurred many times. This chain uses TRBV12-3 or TRBV12-4 with TRBJ1-1; no firm D call. The length of the CDR3 is 12 residues. Trimming took 4 bases from V and 4 from J, leaving 7 bases between them. The CDR3: CASSSWGTEAFF. The CDR3 DNA reads TGTGCCAGCAGTTCTTGGGGCACTGAAGCTTTCTTT.

The CDR3 bases are TGTGCCAGCAGTGACAGGGACTATTCACCCCTCCACTTT. It codes for CASSDRDYSPLHF. The chain has TRBV12-3 or TRBV12-4 and TRBJ1-6; TRBD1 aligns across 7 bases. Germline trimming cut 5 bases from V and 8 bases from J; bases unmatched to any gene: 3. The length of the CDR3 is 13 residues.

This clonotype was counted between two and nine times. The chain uses TRBV5-4 and TRBJ2-1, with TRBD2 as a possible D gene (6 bases). This CDR3 comprises 13 residues. CDR1 SGHNT and CDR2 YYREEE come from the germline V gene (reference sequence). Trimming took 0 bases from V and 10 from J, leaving 11 bases between them. CDR3 sequence: CASSLDPEGEQFF. For the CDR3, the DNA is TGTGCCAGCAGCTTGGACCCGGAGGGCGAGCAGTTCTTC.

This clonotype was detected only a few times. The chain has TRBV12-3 or TRBV12-4 and TRBJ2-7, with D perhaps assigned TRBD1 or TRBD2 (5 bases each). This CDR3 is 15 amino acids long. V shed 6 bases and J shed 0 bases, with 15 bases lying between them. This chain's CDR3 is CASSYTGRNSYEQYF. For the CDR3, the DNA is TGTGCCAGCAGCTACACGGGACGCAACTCCTACGAGCAGTACTTC.

This clonotype was recorded at least ten times. The conserved phenylalanine or tryptophan is not found at the CDR3 terminus, so this likely reflects a read error. The DNA is omitted, as the CDR3 cannot be located on it reliably, and the CDR3 follows TCRdb's listing. The gene calls are TRBV28 and TRBJ2-7; the D call TRBD2 from the table was never checked on the DNA. The germline gives CDR1 MDHEN, CDR2 SYDVKM. The CDR3 is 14 amino acids in total, end residues counted. The CDR3 loop is CASGSGTSGSAEPT.

The V gene is TRBV7-3, the J gene TRBJ2-2, with 8 nucleotides matching TRBD1. The CDR3 has 17 amino acids. V trimming: 4 bases; J trimming: 6 bases; junction bases outside the gene matches: 13. The germline V gene encodes CDR1 SGHTA and CDR2 FQGTGA. This CDR3 is CASSSPGQGLGSGELFF. DNA for the CDR3: TGTGCCAGCAGCTCCCCAGGACAGGGCCTAGGGTCCGGGGAGCTGTTTTTT.

The CDR3 is CASSVAGQGNEKLFF. In nucleotides, the CDR3 is TGTGCCAGCAGCGTAGCCGGGCAGGGTAATGAAAAACTGTTTTTT. V gene TRBV9 combines with J gene TRBJ1-4; a weak D match, TRBD1 (5 bases). The CDR3 spans 15 residues. Germline V lookup: CDR1 SGDLS, CDR2 YYNGEE. Trimming took off 0 bases at V and 4 bases at J, with 10 bases between the two ends.

This clonotype showed up just a few times. In nucleotides, the CDR3 is TGCAGTGCTAGAGGAGAAGGGGTGCCGGGACTAGCGGGAGCGGTCGGGGAGCTGTTTTTT. Translation gives CSARGEGVPGLAGAVGELFF. The rearrangement joins TRBV20-1 to TRBJ2-2; 14 bases fit TRBD2. CDR1 DFQATT and CDR2 SNEGSKA come from the germline V gene (reference sequence). J gave up 7 bases and V 1 base, and 17 bases lay outside the gene matches. CDR3 size: 20 residues.

This clonotype showed up just once. This CDR3 fails to terminate in the conserved phenylalanine or tryptophan, so it likely reflects a read error. The rearrangement uses TRBV12-5 and TRBJ2-1; D may correspond to TRBD1 or TRBD2 (5 bases each). Trimming pared 2 bases from V and 4 bases from J, leaving 12 bases between. The CDR3 has 15 amino acids. Germline values: CDR1 LGHNT, CDR2 FRNRAP. CDR3 sequence: CASGLSQGGYNEQFL. The CDR3 region has the DNA TGTGCTAGTGGTTTGAGCCAGGGCGGGTACAATGAGCAGTTCTTA.

This clonotype was observed at least ten times. V and J are TRBV29-1 and TRBJ2-5; maybe TRBD2 (7 bases). Germline loops: CDR1 SQVTM, CDR2 ANQGSEA. The CDR3 consists of 14 residues. The V gene lost 7 bases and the J gene lost 4 bases, with 19 bases spanning the gap. The CDR3 DNA reads as TGCAGCGCTAAGGGGGGGCTTTATCCAGAGACCCAGTACTTC. Protein: CSAKGGLYPETQYF.

The chain recombines TRBV6-6 with TRBJ1-3; D possibly corresponds to TRBD1 (5 bases). CDR3 length equals 16 residues. The germline CDR1 and CDR2 sequences are MNHNY and SVGAGI (reference sequence). Between the trimmed V and J ends, which lost 6 bases and 0 bases, there was a span of 15 bases. The CDR3 DNA follows: TGTGCCAGCAGATTGCGGGGGGACCCCTCTGGAAACACCATATATTTT. Protein: CASRLRGDPSGNTIYF.

This clonotype has a count of ten or more. CDR3 bases: TGTGCCAGCAGTTACTCAGGGATCTCCTACGAGCAGTACTTC. It codes for CASSYSGISYEQYF. The gene calls are TRBV6-6 and TRBJ2-7, with no clear D. The CDR3 sequence is 14 residues long. The germline CDR1 and CDR2 sequences are MNHNY and SVGAGI (reference sequence). The ends were cut back, 0 bases at V and 0 bases at J, with 6 bases in the middle.

The chain recombines TRBV6-5 with TRBJ1-1; D perhaps matches TRBD1 (6 bases). The CDR3 is 13 amino acids. CDR1 MNHEY and CDR2 SVGAGI come from the germline V gene. V was trimmed by 6 bases and J by 11 bases, leaving 19 bases between them. In DNA, the CDR3 is TGTGCCAGCAGCCAGGGGCCTCCCGGGGGGGCTTTCTTT. Its protein product is CASSQGPPGGAFF.

The chain employs TRBV7-6 and TRBJ2-7; D not resolved. CDR1 and CDR2 from the germline V gene are SGHVS and FNYEAQ. Trimming cost V 6 bases and J 5 bases, with 14 bases left between them. The length of the CDR3 is 13 residues. The CDR3 sequence is CASSAGERHEQYF. In nucleotides, the CDR3 is TGTGCCAGCAGTGCAGGAGAACGCCACGAGCAGTACTTC.

The V gene is TRBV7-2, the J gene TRBJ2-3, with 9 bases that match TRBD2. CDR3 length: 16 residues. Germline V gene data show CDR1 as SGHTA and CDR2 as FQGNSA. Trimming removed 5 bases from V and 3 bases from J; junction bases left unmatched: 9. Here the CDR3 reads CASSPDSGSRTDTQYF. The CDR3 DNA is TGTGCCAGCAGCCCGGATAGCGGGAGTAGGACAGATACGCAGTATTTT. Filled out from reference TRBV7-2 and TRBJ2-3, the complete variable domain reads GAGVSQSPSNKVTEKGKDVELRCDPISGHTALYWYRQSLGQGLEFLIYFQGNSAPDKSGLPSDRFSAERTGGSVSTLTIQRTQQEDSAVYLCASSPDSGSRTDTQYFGPGTRLTVL.